The rows below give T cell receptor beta chains drawn from one sample of a study of T cell responses to AZD1222 COVID-19 vaccine. Clones were read by immunoSEQ multiplex PCR, and TCRdb kept only the in-frame ones, dropping some. The sample lists 60,000 to 100,000 clones; under 95% were seen once. The sequencing used peripheral blood, collected on day 0 of MenACWY control vaccination. These receptors came from an adult in good health. Each CDR3 is given with its conserved first and last residue. A D gene is named only where the DNA matches it firmly. Not every row has a clone size; where given, it reads once, few, many or a size class.

. TRBJ1-5 . TRBV5-1 CASSPGTGDQPQHF TGCGCCAGCAGCCCCGGGACTGGAGATCAGCCCCAGCATTTT
. TRBJ1-4 . TRBV25-1 CASSDPGTKPEKLFF TGTGCCAGCAGTGACCCCGGGACAAAGCCCGAAAAACTGTTTTTT
few TRBJ2-5 TRBD2 TRBV28 CASRHFSGGGQYQETQYF TGTGCCAGCAGACACTTCAGCGGGGGAGGACAGTATCAGGAGACCCAGTACTTC
. TRBJ2-7 . TRBV6-5 CASSYGLSLSYEQYF TGTGCCAGCAGTTACGGCCTATCACTGAGCTACGAGCAGTACTTC
. TRBJ2-1 . TRBV20-1 CSAVQLNEQFF TGCAGTGCGGTACAGTTGAATGAGCAGTTCTTC
. TRBJ2-1 TRBD2 TRBV25-1 CASSEYPLSAGGSNEQFF TGTGCCAGCAGTGAATATCCCTTATCGGCGGGAGGCTCCAATGAGCAGTTCTTC
. TRBJ2-7 TRBD2 TRBV29-1 CSVGPLAGAEQYF TGCAGCGTTGGACCCCTAGCGGGAGCCGAGCAGTACTTC
. TRBJ2-3 . TRBV5-5 CASSLEGDTQYF TGTGCCAGCAGCTTGGAGGGTGATACGCAGTATTTT
once TRBJ2-7 . TRBV7-8 CASSPMGESYEQYF TGTGCCAGCAGCCCAATGGGGGAGTCCTACGAGCAGTACTTC
. TRBJ1-2 TRBD1 TRBV24-1 CATSVGTGGAGYTF TGTGCCACCAGTGTTGGGACAGGGGGCGCCGGCTACACCTTC
. TRBJ2-1 TRBD1 TRBV7-2 CASTQGQLYNEQFF TGTGCCAGCACCCAGGGACAGCTCTACAATGAGCAGTTCTTC
. TRBJ2-6 TRBD1 TRBV5-4 CASSFHRGPGANVLTF TGTGCCAGCAGTTTTCACAGGGGGCCAGGGGCCAACGTCCTGACTTTC
. TRBJ2-7 TRBD2 TRBV27 CASSFRAGTGPMTSYEQYF TGTGCCAGCAGTTTCCGAGCGGGAACGGGGCCTATGACAAGCTACGAGCAGTACTTC
. TRBJ1-2 TRBD1 TRBV24-1 CATSGGGAGYGYTF TGTGCCACCAGTGGAGGGGGCGCGGGCTATGGCTACACCTTC
. TRBJ2-5 TRBD2 TRBV5-8 CASSPGLAGVETQYF TGTGCCAGCAGCCCGGGACTAGCGGGAGTAGAGACCCAGTACTTC
once TRBJ1-3 . TRBV11-3 CASSNQGGSGNTIYF TGTGCCAGCAGCAACCAGGGCGGCTCTGGAAACACCATATATTTT
. TRBJ1-3 . TRBV3-1/TRBV3-2 CASSQTVLSGNTIYF TGTGCCAGCAGCCAGACAGTCCTCTCTGGAAACACCATATATTTT
. TRBJ1-1 . TRBV7-9 CASSHSGGPEAFF TGTGCCAGCAGCCACAGCGGCGGTCCTGAAGCTTTCTTT
. TRBJ2-5 TRBD1 TRBV7-3 CASSVGTGFETQYF TGTGCCAGCAGCGTCGGGACAGGGTTCGAGACCCAGTACTTC
. TRBJ2-7 . TRBV18 CASSPPTDKGTYEQYF TGTGCCAGCTCACCACCGACGGACAAGGGTACCTACGAGCAGTACTTC
once TRBJ1-1 TRBD1 TRBV28 CASSSAGTGGAWTEAFF TGTGCCAGCAGTTCTGCGGGGACAGGGGGCGCTTGGACTGAAGCTTTCTTT
. TRBJ1-5 TRBD1 TRBV18 CASSPKTGNQPQHF TGTGCCAGCTCACCGAAGACAGGGAATCAGCCCCAGCATTTT
. TRBJ2-5 TRBD1 TRBV19 CATRQGQETQYF TGTGCCACCAGACAGGGGCAAGAGACCCAGTACTTC
. TRBJ2-7 TRBD1 TRBV14 CASSQEGQGAGEQYF TGTGCCAGCAGCCAAGAGGGACAGGGGGCGGGCGAGCAGTACTTC
. TRBJ2-7 . TRBV20-1 CSGVRNYEQYF TGCAGTGGAGTACGTAACTACGAGCAGTACTTC
. TRBJ1-5 TRBD1 TRBV19 CASRDLQGAGQPQHF TGTGCCAGTAGAGACCTTCAGGGGGCCGGTCAGCCCCAGCATTTT
. TRBJ2-1 . TRBV5-6 CASSPVGVSSYNEQFF TGTGCCAGCAGCCCGGTGGGTGTGAGCTCCTACAATGAGCAGTTCTTC
few TRBJ2-5 . TRBV5-4 CASSLGERESGLETQYF TGTGCCAGCAGCTTGGGGGAGAGGGAGTCTGGGTTAGAGACCCAGTACTTC
. TRBJ2-7 . TRBV15 CATSRSGFYEQYF TGTGCCACCAGCAGATCCGGGTTCTACGAGCAGTACTTC
few TRBJ2-7 . TRBV7-9 CASSLSSLVGEQYF TGTGCCAGCAGCTTGTCCAGTCTTGTCGGCGAGCAGTACTTC
. TRBJ1-4 . TRBV12-3/TRBV12-4 CASRGQPNEKLFF TGTGCCAGCAGGGGTCAGCCCAATGAAAAACTGTTTTTT
. TRBJ2-3 . TRBV9 CASSLGTSGPSTDTQYF TGTGCCAGCAGCCTCGGGACCTCGGGCCCTAGCACAGATACGCAGTATTTT
. TRBJ2-3 TRBD2 TRBV6-5 CASSSRTSGGADTQYF TGTGCCAGCAGTTCCAGGACTAGCGGGGGGGCGGATACGCAGTATTTT
. TRBJ2-2 . TRBV10-3 CAIRPDSTGELFF TGTGCCATCAGACCCGACAGCACCGGGGAGCTGTTTTTT
. TRBJ1-5 . TRBV20-1 CSASDPPRVGMGWSNQPQHF TGCAGTGCTAGTGATCCCCCCAGGGTAGGTATGGGGTGGAGCAATCAGCCCCAGCATTTT
. TRBJ2-2 . TRBV5-6 CASSLQGRGSGELFF TGTGCCAGCAGTTTGCAGGGGCGCGGTAGCGGGGAGCTGTTTTTT
. TRBJ1-5 TRBD1 TRBV6-1 CASSEAIGTGSSQPQHF TGTGCCAGCAGTGAAGCAATCGGGACAGGGTCTAGTCAGCCCCAGCATTTT
. TRBJ2-7 . TRBV28 CASTPPGQTYEQYF TGTGCCAGCACCCCCCCTGGGCAGACCTACGAGCAGTACTTC
. TRBJ2-1 TRBD2 TRBV28 CASSRTSGRLYEQFF TGTGCCAGCAGCAGGACTAGCGGGAGATTATATGAGCAGTTCTTC
. TRBJ2-1 TRBD2 TRBV6-1 CASSESLAGTYNEQFF TGTGCCAGCAGTGAATCGCTAGCGGGGACTTACAATGAGCAGTTCTTC
. TRBJ2-3 . TRBV7-2 CASSLRAGSRADTQYF TGTGCCAGCAGCTTACGGGCGGGGAGTAGGGCAGATACGCAGTATTTT
. TRBJ1-2 . TRBV6-2/TRBV6-3 CASSFDYGYTF TGTGCCAGCAGTTTCGACTATGGCTACACCTTC
. TRBJ1-2 TRBD1 TRBV7-9 CASSLRDRDRYTF TGTGCCAGCAGCTTAAGGGACAGGGATCGCTACACCTTC
once TRBJ1-2 . TRBV2 CASSEVGGGYGYTF TGTGCCAGCAGTGAAGTTGGAGGGGGCTATGGCTACACCTTC
. TRBJ2-2 . TRBV21-1 CASPPLKGCANTGELFF TGTGCCAGTCCGCCTTTGAAGGGATGCGCGAACACCGGGGAGCTGTTTTTT
. TRBJ2-5 . TRBV7-2 CASSLDYRSQETQYF TGTGCCAGCAGCTTAGATTACCGAAGCCAAGAGACCCAGTACTTC
. TRBJ1-2 . TRBV7-9 CASSTQNYGYTF TGTGCCAGCAGCACCCAAAACTATGGCTACACCTTC
. TRBJ1-2 . TRBV9 CASSIPTGGSGYTF TGTGCCAGCAGCATACCGACTGGGGGAAGTGGCTACACCTTC
. TRBJ2-7 . TRBV3-1/TRBV3-2 CASSQRRRGTYEQYF TGTGCCAGCAGCCAACGAAGACGGGGCACCTACGAGCAGTACTTC
. TRBJ1-4 TRBD1 TRBV19 CASNTGQLVNEKLFF TGTGCCAGTAATACGGGACAGCTAGTGAATGAAAAACTGTTTTTT
. TRBJ2-3 . TRBV2 CASSEVLPEADTQYF TGTGCCAGCAGTGAAGTACTCCCCGAGGCAGATACGCAGTATTTT
. TRBJ2-6 TRBD1 TRBV18 CASSSTGTASSGANVLTF TGTGCCAGCTCTTCCACCGGGACAGCAAGCTCTGGGGCCAACGTCCTGACTTTC
. TRBJ2-7 . TRBV19 CASSSQGRTTQQYF TGTGCCAGTAGTAGTCAGGGTAGGACGACTCAGCAGTACTTC
. TRBJ2-1 . TRBV6-2/TRBV6-3 CASSPEGTRLTQQQFF TGTGCCAGCAGTCCAGAGGGGACACGGCTCACGCAACAACAGTTCTTC
. TRBJ1-5 . TRBV5-1 CASSADGPNQPQHF TGCGCCAGCAGCGCGGACGGACCCAATCAGCCCCAGCATTTT
. TRBJ2-3 TRBD1 TRBV10-1 CASSTVDRGPLYF TGCGCCAGCAGTACGGTTGACAGGGGGCCGTTGTATTTT
. TRBJ1-5 TRBD1 TRBV19 CASSATGAAQPQHF TGTGCCAGTAGTGCCACAGGGGCGGCTCAGCCCCAGCATTTT
. TRBJ2-7 TRBD2 TRBV19 CASSMSSGGAGYEQYF TGTGCCAGTAGTATGTCTAGCGGGGGGGCCGGCTACGAGCAGTACTTC
. TRBJ2-7 TRBD1 TRBV7-8 CASSLALSTGGFHLYEQYF TGTGCCAGCAGCTTAGCTCTGTCGACAGGGGGTTTCCACCTCTACGAGCAGTACTTC
few TRBJ2-2 TRBD2 TRBV9 CASSVSGRAGELFF TGTGCCAGCAGCGTTAGCGGGAGGGCCGGGGAGCTGTTTTTT